A selection of T cell receptor beta chains follows, all from one sample in a study of CD8 T cells in ankylosing spondylitis. In TCRdb, the 5' RACE reads were re-called with MiXCR into one record per CDR3 protein. The data hold a few hundred thousand distinct CDR3 sequences, with roughly a quarter observed a single time. The sequenced sample was blood, either unsorted or a sorted T cell fraction (not recorded which). The receptor source for this set is a male donor with ankylosing spondylitis or in good health (not recorded which). Each CDR3 is given with its conserved first and last residue. Each record gives: clone size, D gene, J gene, V gene, CDR3 protein, CDR3 DNA. The D gene is left open where the match is weak. The size field is filled for only some rows; it gives once, few, many or a size class.

>many|-|TRBJ2-5|TRBV20-1
CSASPNRARGLMTQYF
TGCAGTGCTTCCCCAAACAGGGCCAGGGGCCTAATGACCCAGTACTTC
>once|-|TRBJ2-5|TRBV29-1
CSVDRRLKTHQYF
TGCAGCGTTGATCGGAGGCTTAAGACTCACCAGTACTTC
>-|TRBD1|TRBJ2-2|TRBV20-1
CSARVRGRGTGELFF
TGCAGTGCTAGAGTGAGGGGGCGTGGCACCGGGGAGCTGTTTTTT
>many|-|TRBJ1-2|TRBV9
CASSRTVGYGYTF
TGTGCCAGCAGCAGGACAGTGGGCTATGGCTACACCTTC
>-|-|TRBJ2-3|TRBV9
CASSARGREDTQYF
TGTGCCAGCAGCGCGCGGGGGCGAGAGGATACGCAGTATTTT
>-|-|TRBJ2-7|TRBV12-3/TRBV12-4
CASSLGQGGYEQYF
TGTGCCAGCAGTTTAGGCCAGGGCGGCTACGAGCAGTACTTC
>-|-|TRBJ2-7|TRBV7-2
CASSPGSGPLEQYF
TGTGCCAGCAGCCCAGGGAGCGGGCCTCTCGAGCAGTACTTC
>many|-|TRBJ2-3|TRBV20-1
CSADGKGLITDTQYF
TGCAGTGCTGACGGAAAGGGGCTAATCACAGATACGCAGTATTTT
>many|-|TRBJ2-1|TRBV20-1
CSARSWGYGGNEQFF
TGCAGTGCAAGGTCATGGGGGTACGGAGGGAATGAGCAGTTCTTC
>-|-|TRBJ2-5|TRBV7-7
CASSLEGGGGETQYF
TGTGCCAGCAGCCTAGAGGGGGGTGGCGGAGAGACCCAGTACTTC
>many|-|TRBJ2-6|TRBV12-3/TRBV12-4
CASSPAGSGANVLTF
TGTGCCAGCAGTCCTGCGGGGTCTGGGGCCAACGTCCTGACTTTC
>few|-|TRBJ2-5|TRBV5-5
CASSWGGIGGGETQYF
TGTGCCAGCAGCTGGGGCGGCATAGGGGGAGGAGAGACCCAGTACTTC
>many|-|TRBJ2-1|TRBV12-3/TRBV12-4
CASSSTGGDQFF
TGTGCCAGCAGCTCCACAGGGGGGGACCAGTTCTTC
>few|-|TRBJ2-3|TRBV20-1
CSARDEAVLTDTQYF
TGCAGTGCTAGAGATGAAGCGGTTCTCACAGATACGCAGTATTTT
>many|-|TRBJ1-5|TRBV10-2
CASSESTLNQPQHF
TGCGCCAGCAGTGAGTCGACCCTTAATCAGCCCCAGCATTTT
>many|-|TRBJ2-7|TRBV29-1
CSVSWDYEQYF
TGCAGCGTTAGCTGGGACTACGAGCAGTACTTC
>-|TRBD2|TRBJ2-5|TRBV20-1
CSARDGTSGGAAETQYF
TGCAGTGCTAGAGATGGGACTAGCGGGGGGGCTGCGGAGACCCAGTACTTC
>many|TRBD2|TRBJ2-3|TRBV2
CASALAGTSTDTQYF
TGTGCCAGCGCACTAGCGGGAACTAGCACAGATACGCAGTATTTT
>many|-|TRBJ2-7|TRBV7-9
CASSSPGGGYEQYF
TGTGCCAGCAGCTCCCCAGGCGGAGGCTACGAGCAGTACTTC
>once|-|TRBJ2-5|TRBV15
CATSSYSGDQETQYF
TGTGCCACCAGCAGTTATTCGGGGGACCAAGAGACCCAGTACTTC
>few|-|TRBJ2-7|TRBV12-3/TRBV12-4
CASSLRIGTPYEQYF
TGTGCCAGCAGTTTGCGGATCGGGACCCCCTACGAGCAGTACTTC
>many|-|TRBJ1-1|TRBV2
CASRRRDSNTEAFF
TGTGCCAGCAGACGCCGCGACAGCAACACTGAAGCTTTCTTT